This is a list of T cell receptor beta chains from one sample in a study of CD8 T cells in Susac syndrome. TCRdb ran MiXCR on the immunoSEQ multiplex PCR reads and lists one entry per CDR3 protein. Of tens of thousands of distinct CDR3 sequences listed, roughly 94% are singletons. Specimen: CD8+ T cells from PBMCs. The receptors originated from a human donor with Susac syndrome. Each CDR3 is given with its conserved first and last residue. D genes are given only for firm matches. Size is stated for part of the rows, as once, few or many counts, or as a class when the clone is expanded.

j_call clone_size v_call d_call cdr3_nt cdr3_aa
TRBJ1-2 NA TRBV29-1 TRBD1 TGCAGCGTTGAGTGGACAGGGGATTATGGCTACACCTTC CSVEWTGDYGYTF
TRBJ2-5 NA TRBV11-2 TRBD2 TGTGCCAGCAGCCCCACGGGACTACAAGAGACCCAGTACTTC CASSPTGLQETQYF
TRBJ2-1 once TRBV29-1 NA TGCAGCGTTGACGAAGGGGGCAATGAGCAGTTCTTC CSVDEGGNEQFF
TRBJ1-5 NA TRBV4-1 NA TGCGCCAGCAGCCAAGCGCAGTATCAGCCCCAGCATTTT CASSQAQYQPQHF
TRBJ2-7 NA TRBV29-1 TRBD2 TGCAGCGTGGGTCCGGGGGGGTACGAGCAGTACTTC CSVGPGGYEQYF
TRBJ2-7 NA TRBV14 NA TGTGCCAGCAGCCAAGAAGGCGTTTTGCGGAGCGAGCAGTACTTC CASSQEGVLRSEQYF
TRBJ1-5 NA TRBV6-5 TRBD1 TGTGCCAGCAGTGAAGTGGGACAGGGACAGCCCCAGCATTTT CASSEVGQGQPQHF
TRBJ2-7 once TRBV14 TRBD1 TGTGCCAGCAGTTCCGACAGGGAGCCCCTCTACGAGCAGTACTTC CASSSDREPLYEQYF
TRBJ1-2 NA TRBV6-6 NA TGTGCCAGCAGTTACTCGATGGCAGGGGAAGATGGCTACACCTTC CASSYSMAGEDGYTF
TRBJ1-2 NA TRBV4-1 NA TGCGCCAGCAGCCAAGTGGGCAGTGCCTATGGCTACACCTTC CASSQVGSAYGYTF
TRBJ2-5 NA TRBV20-1 NA TGCAGTGCCACGGGCGGAGGGACAACAGAGACCCAGTACTTC CSATGGGTTETQYF
TRBJ2-7 NA TRBV24-1 NA TGTGCCACCAGTGACGGATACGAGCAGTACTTC CATSDGYEQYF
TRBJ2-5 NA TRBV4-3 NA TGCGCCAGCAGCCAAGAGGCAGATCAAGAGACCCAGTACTTC CASSQEADQETQYF
TRBJ2-1 NA TRBV20-1 NA TGCAGTGCGGCATTACGGGACACTCATGGGGATGAGCAGTTCTTC CSAALRDTHGDEQFF
TRBJ2-5 NA TRBV6-5 TRBD2 TGTGCCAGCAGTTACGGGACTATGAAGACCCAGTACTTC CASSYGTMKTQYF
TRBJ1-2 NA TRBV28 NA TGTGCCAGCAGTCGTGCCTCAGGACGCTACACCTTC CASSRASGRYTF
TRBJ2-7 NA TRBV20-1 TRBD2 TGCAGTGCTACGGTCTTAACCGGGACTAGCTCCTACGAGCAGTACTTC CSATVLTGTSSYEQYF
TRBJ2-1 once TRBV11-2 NA TGTGCCAGCAGCCACCCGGATGAGCAGTTCTTC CASSHPDEQFF
TRBJ2-7 NA TRBV29-1 TRBD1 TGCAGCGTTGAACGCGACAGGGGCTACGAGCAGTACTTC CSVERDRGYEQYF
TRBJ2-1 NA TRBV20-1 TRBD2 TGCAGTGCTAGATCACATAGCGGGAGTAAGCACAATGAGCAGTTCTTC CSARSHSGSKHNEQFF
TRBJ2-1 NA TRBV30 NA TGTGCCTGGACCTACCCCGAGACGAATGAGCAGTTCTTC CAWTYPETNEQFF
TRBJ1-2 NA TRBV24-1 TRBD1 TGTGCCACCAGTGCTTGGACAGGGGCGAACTATGGCTACACCTTC CATSAWTGANYGYTF
TRBJ2-7 NA TRBV6-1 NA TGTGCCAGCAGCGACGCCCCGTTCGGGACATCCTACGAGCAGTACTTC CASSDAPFGTSYEQYF
TRBJ2-1 NA TRBV6-2/TRBV6-3 TRBD2 TGTGCCAGCAGTACGGGGGAGGGCGGTGTAAGTGTGCAGTTCTTC CASSTGEGGVSVQFF
TRBJ2-7 NA TRBV30 NA TGTGCCTACTCAGGGGTGACCTACGAGCAGTACTTC CAYSGVTYEQYF
TRBJ2-1 NA TRBV5-1 TRBD2 TGCGCCAGCAGCTTGGAACGCGGGGGGCACAATGAGCAGTTCTTC CASSLERGGHNEQFF
TRBJ2-3 once TRBV20-1 NA TGCAGTGCTAGGATTAGGACTGTGGCCTTTAGCACAGATACGCAGTATTTT CSARIRTVAFSTDTQYF
TRBJ2-7 NA TRBV9 TRBD2 TGTGCCAGCAGCGTAAACCCGGGACTAGCGGCCTACGAGCAGTACTTC CASSVNPGLAAYEQYF
TRBJ2-2 NA TRBV13 NA TGTGCCAGCACCAATAACACCGGGGAGCTGTTTTTT CASTNNTGELFF
TRBJ2-1 NA TRBV7-9 NA TGTGCCGGCCGTTCGGGGGGCGCGAAGTGGGATGAGCAGTTCTTC CAGRSGGAKWDEQFF